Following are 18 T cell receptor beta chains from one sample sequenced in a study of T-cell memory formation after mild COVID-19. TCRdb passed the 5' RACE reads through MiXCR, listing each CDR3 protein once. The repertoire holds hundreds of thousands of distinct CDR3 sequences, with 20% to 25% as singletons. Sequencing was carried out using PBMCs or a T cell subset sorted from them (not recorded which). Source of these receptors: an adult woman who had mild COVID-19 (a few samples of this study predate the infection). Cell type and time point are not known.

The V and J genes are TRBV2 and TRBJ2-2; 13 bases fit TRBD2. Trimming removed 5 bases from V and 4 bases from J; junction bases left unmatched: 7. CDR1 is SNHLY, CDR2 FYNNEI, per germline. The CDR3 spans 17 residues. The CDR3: CASSRLAGGRSTGELFF. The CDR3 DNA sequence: TGTGCCAGCAGTAGACTAGCGGGAGGACGGAGCACCGGGGAGCTGTTTTTT.

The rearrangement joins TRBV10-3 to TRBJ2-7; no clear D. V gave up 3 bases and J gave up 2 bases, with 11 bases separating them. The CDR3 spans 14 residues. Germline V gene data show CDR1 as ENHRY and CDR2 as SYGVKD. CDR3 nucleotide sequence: TGTGCCATCAGTGATTCTGGGCTTCCCTACGAGCAGTACTTC. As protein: CAISDSGLPYEQYF.

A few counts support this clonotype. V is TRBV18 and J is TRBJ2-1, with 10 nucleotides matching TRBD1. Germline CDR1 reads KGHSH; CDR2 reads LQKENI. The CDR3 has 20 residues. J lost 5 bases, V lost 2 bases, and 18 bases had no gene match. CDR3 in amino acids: CASSPFSIFGTGTGDNEQFF. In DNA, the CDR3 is TGTGCCAGCTCACCATTTTCTATCTTTGGGACCGGGACAGGGGACAATGAGCAGTTCTTC.

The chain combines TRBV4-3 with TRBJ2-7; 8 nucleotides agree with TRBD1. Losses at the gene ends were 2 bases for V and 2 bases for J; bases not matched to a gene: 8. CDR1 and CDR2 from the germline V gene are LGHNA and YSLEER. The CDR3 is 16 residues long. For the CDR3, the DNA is TGCGCCAGCAGCCAACTATTGGACAGGGCGGCCTACGAGCAGTACTTC. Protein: CASSQLLDRAAYEQYF.

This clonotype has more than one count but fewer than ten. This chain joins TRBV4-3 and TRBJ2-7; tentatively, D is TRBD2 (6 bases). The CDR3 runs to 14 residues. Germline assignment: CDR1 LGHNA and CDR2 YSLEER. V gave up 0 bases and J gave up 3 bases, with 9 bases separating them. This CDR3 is CASSQETGVYEQYF. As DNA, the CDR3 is TGCGCCAGCAGCCAAGAGACGGGAGTCTACGAGCAGTACTTC.

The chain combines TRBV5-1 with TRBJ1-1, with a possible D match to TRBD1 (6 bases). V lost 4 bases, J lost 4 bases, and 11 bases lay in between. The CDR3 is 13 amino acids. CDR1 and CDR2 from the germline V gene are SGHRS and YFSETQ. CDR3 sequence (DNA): TGCGCCAGCAGCCCCGGGACAAGCACTGAAGCTTTCTTT. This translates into CASSPGTSTEAFF.

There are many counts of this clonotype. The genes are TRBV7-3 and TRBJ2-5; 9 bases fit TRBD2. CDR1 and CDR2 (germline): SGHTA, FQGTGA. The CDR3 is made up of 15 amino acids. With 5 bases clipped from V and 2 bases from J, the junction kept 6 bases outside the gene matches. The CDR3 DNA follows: TGTGCCAGCAGCATTGGACTAGCGCGTCAAGAGACCCAGTACTTC. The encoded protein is CASSIGLARQETQYF. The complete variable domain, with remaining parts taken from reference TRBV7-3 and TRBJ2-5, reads GAGVSQTPSNKVTEKGKYVELRCDPISGHTALYWYRQSLGQGPEFLIYFQGTGAADDSGLPNDRFFAVRPEGSVSTLKIQRTERGDSAVYLCASSIGLARQETQYFGPGTRLLVL.

The CDR3 protein is CASSLSVGEQFF. The CDR3 bases are TGTGCCAGCAGCTTATCAGTAGGTGAGCAGTTCTTC. V and J are TRBV7-9 and TRBJ2-1; D is ambiguous. Germline V lookup: CDR1 SEHNR, CDR2 FQNEAQ (reference sequence). V lost 2 bases, J lost 9 bases, and 8 bases lay in between. This CDR3 is 12 amino acids long.

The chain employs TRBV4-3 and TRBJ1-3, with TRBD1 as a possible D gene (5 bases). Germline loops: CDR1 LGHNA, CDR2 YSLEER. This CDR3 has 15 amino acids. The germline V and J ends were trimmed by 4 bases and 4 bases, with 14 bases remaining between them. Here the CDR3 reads CASSPGGPGGNTIYF. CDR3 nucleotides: TGCGCCAGCAGCCCCGGGGGACCTGGAGGAAACACCATATATTTT.

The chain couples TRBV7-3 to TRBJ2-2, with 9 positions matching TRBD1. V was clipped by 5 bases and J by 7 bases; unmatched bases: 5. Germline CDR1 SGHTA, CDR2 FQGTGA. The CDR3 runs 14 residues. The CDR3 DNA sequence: TGTGCCAGCAGCCTACAGGGGGCGATCGGGGAGCTGTTTTTT. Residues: CASSLQGAIGELFF.

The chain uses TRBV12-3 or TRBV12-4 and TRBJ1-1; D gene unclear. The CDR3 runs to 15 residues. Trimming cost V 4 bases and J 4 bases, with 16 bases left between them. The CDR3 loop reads CASSSPRRVSTEAFF. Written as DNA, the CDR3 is TGTGCCAGCAGTTCCCCCCGACGTGTAAGCACTGAAGCTTTCTTT.

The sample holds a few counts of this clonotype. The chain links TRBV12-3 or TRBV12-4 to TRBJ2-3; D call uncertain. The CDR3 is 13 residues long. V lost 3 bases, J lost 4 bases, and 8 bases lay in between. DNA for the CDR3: TGTGCCAGCAGTTTGGGGATACCAGATACGCAGTATTTT. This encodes CASSLGIPDTQYF.

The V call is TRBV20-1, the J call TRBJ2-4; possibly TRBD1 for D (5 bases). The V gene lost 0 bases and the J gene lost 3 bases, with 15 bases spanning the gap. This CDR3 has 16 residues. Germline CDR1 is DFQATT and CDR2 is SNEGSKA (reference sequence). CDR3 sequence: CSAREIARGLKNIQYF. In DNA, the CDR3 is TGCAGTGCTAGAGAGATAGCAAGGGGCCTCAAAAACATTCAGTACTTC.

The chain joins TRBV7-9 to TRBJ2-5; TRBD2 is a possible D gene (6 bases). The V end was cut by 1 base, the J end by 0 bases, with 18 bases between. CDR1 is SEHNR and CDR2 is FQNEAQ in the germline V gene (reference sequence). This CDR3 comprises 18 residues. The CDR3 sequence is CASSLGSASALYQETQYF. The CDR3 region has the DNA TGTGCCAGCAGCTTAGGTTCTGCTAGCGCGTTATACCAAGAGACCCAGTACTTC. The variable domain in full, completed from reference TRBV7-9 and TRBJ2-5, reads DTGVSQNPRHKITKRGQNVTFRCDPISEHNRLYWYRQTLGQGPEFLTYFQNEAQLEKSRLLSDRFSAERPKGSFSTLEIQRTEQGDSAMYLCASSLGSASALYQETQYFGPGTRLLVL.

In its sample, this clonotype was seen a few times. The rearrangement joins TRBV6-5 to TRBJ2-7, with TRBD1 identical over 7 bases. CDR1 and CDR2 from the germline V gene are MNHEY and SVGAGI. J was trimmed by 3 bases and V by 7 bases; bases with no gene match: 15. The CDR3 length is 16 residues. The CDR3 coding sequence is TGTGCCAGCACCCCTACCCGGACAGGTGATTACTACGAGCAGTACTTC. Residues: CASTPTRTGDYYEQYF.

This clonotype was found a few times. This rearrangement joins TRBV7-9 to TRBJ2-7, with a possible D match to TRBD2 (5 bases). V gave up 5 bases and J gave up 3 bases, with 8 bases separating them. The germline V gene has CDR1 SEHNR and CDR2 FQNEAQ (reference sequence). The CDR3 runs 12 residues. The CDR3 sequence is CASSRDNYEQYF. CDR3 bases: TGTGCCAGCAGCCGGGATAACTACGAGCAGTACTTC.

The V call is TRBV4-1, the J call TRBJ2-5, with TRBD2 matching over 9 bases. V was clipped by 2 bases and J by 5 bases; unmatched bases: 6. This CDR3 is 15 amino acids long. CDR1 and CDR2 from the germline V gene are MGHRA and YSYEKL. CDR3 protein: CASSQLAGSKETQYF. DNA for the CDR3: TGCGCCAGCAGCCAACTAGCGGGGAGCAAGGAGACCCAGTACTTC.

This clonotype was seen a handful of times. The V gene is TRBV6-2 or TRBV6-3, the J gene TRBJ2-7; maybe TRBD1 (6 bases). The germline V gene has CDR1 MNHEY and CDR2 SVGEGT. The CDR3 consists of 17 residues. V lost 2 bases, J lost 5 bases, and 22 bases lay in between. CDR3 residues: CASSYDYRSDRKNEQYF. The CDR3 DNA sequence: TGTGCCAGCAGTTACGACTACCGCTCCGACAGGAAGAACGAGCAGTACTTC.